These T cell receptor beta chains were read from a single sample in a study of identical twins. In TCRdb, the 5' RACE reads were re-called with MiXCR into one record per CDR3 protein. The table has about 890,000 distinct CDR3 sequences, 9% to 15% seen once. Separately, the same data were catalogued under a study of yellow fever vaccine responses in identical twins.

Sequences were obtained from PBMCs. These receptors were taken from a woman aged 18-35 years in good health. Each CDR3 is given with its conserved first and last residue. Each record gives: clone size, V gene, J gene, D gene, CDR3 length, CDR3 protein, CDR3 DNA. D genes are given only for firm matches. Clone size is stated in some rows and not others, as once, few, many or a class when expanded.

size: few; V: TRBV6-5; J: TRBJ2-5; D: .; length: 13; CDR3: CASSYGPEETQYF; DNA: TGTGCCAGCAGTTACGGGCCGGAAGAGACCCAGTACTTC
size: .; V: TRBV24-1; J: TRBJ2-1; D: TRBD2; length: 17; CDR3: CATSGLAGGGVGNEQFF; DNA: TGTGCCACCAGTGGACTAGCGGGAGGAGGGGTGGGCAATGAGCAGTTCTTC
size: many; V: TRBV11-2; J: TRBJ2-5; D: TRBD2; length: 15; CDR3: CASSLDRGRAETQYF; DNA: TGTGCCAGCAGCTTAGATCGGGGGAGGGCCGAGACCCAGTACTTC
size: many; V: TRBV20-1; J: TRBJ2-7; D: .; length: 11; CDR3: CSARLRPGRYF; DNA: TGCAGTGCTAGGCTTCGGCCCGGGCGGTACTTC
size: .; V: TRBV5-1; J: TRBJ1-6; D: .; length: 15; CDR3: CASSLDRQYNSPLHF; DNA: TGCGCCAGCAGCTTGGATCGACAGTATAATTCACCCCTCCACTTT
size: .; V: TRBV20-1; J: TRBJ2-1; D: TRBD1; length: 15; CDR3: CSARDRGLGINEQFF; DNA: TGCAGTGCTAGAGACAGGGGGCTTGGGATCAATGAGCAGTTCTTC
size: .; V: TRBV12-3/TRBV12-4; J: TRBJ1-5; D: .; length: 15; CDR3: CASTLKGGNYQPQHF; DNA: TGTGCCAGCACCCTAAAGGGGGGGAATTATCAGCCCCAGCATTTT
size: few; V: TRBV7-9; J: TRBJ2-1; D: TRBD1; length: 14; CDR3: CASILGTGANEQFF; DNA: TGTGCCAGCATCCTAGGGACAGGGGCCAATGAGCAGTTCTTC
size: .; V: TRBV20-1; J: TRBJ2-1; D: .; length: 13; CDR3: CSARDGSGNEQFF; DNA: TGCAGTGCTAGAGATGGTAGCGGCAATGAGCAGTTCTTC
size: few; V: TRBV7-3; J: TRBJ2-2; D: TRBD1; length: 17; CDR3: CASSLTRDRVDTGELFF; DNA: TGTGCCAGCAGCTTAACGCGAGACAGGGTAGATACCGGGGAGCTGTTTTTT
size: .; V: TRBV5-1; J: TRBJ2-2; D: .; length: 13; CDR3: CASSLEGNGELFF; DNA: TGCGCCAGCAGCTTGGAGGGGAACGGGGAGCTGTTTTTT
size: .; V: TRBV27; J: TRBJ2-3; D: .; length: 14; CDR3: CASSPHPRADTQYF; DNA: TGTGCCAGCAGTCCCCACCCTAGGGCAGATACGCAGTATTTT
size: many; V: TRBV28; J: TRBJ2-5; D: TRBD2; length: 16; CDR3: CASSLRAAGKSETQYF; DNA: TGTGCCAGCAGTTTACGGGCAGCGGGGAAGTCGGAGACCCAGTACTTC
size: few; V: TRBV24-1; J: TRBJ2-5; D: TRBD1; length: 16; CDR3: CATSSGQGFSGETQYF; DNA: TGTGCCACCAGTTCGGGACAGGGTTTTTCAGGAGAGACCCAGTACTTC
size: .; V: TRBV7-3; J: TRBJ2-1; D: TRBD2; length: 15; CDR3: CASSDVAGGYNEQFF; DNA: TGTGCCAGCAGCGACGTAGCGGGAGGGTACAATGAGCAGTTCTTC
size: few; V: TRBV15; J: TRBJ2-7; D: .; length: 13; CDR3: CATSSPLDYEQYF; DNA: TGTGCCACCAGCTCCCCTTTGGACTACGAGCAGTACTTC
size: few; V: TRBV29-1; J: TRBJ2-1; D: .; length: 14; CDR3: CSGSPGPSWGEQFF; DNA: TGCAGCGGATCACCGGGACCTTCCTGGGGTGAGCAGTTCTTC
size: .; V: TRBV7-9; J: TRBJ2-3; D: TRBD2; length: 14; CDR3: CASAGREVTDTQYF; DNA: TGTGCCAGCGCTGGACGGGAGGTCACAGATACGCAGTATTTT
size: few; V: TRBV20-1; J: TRBJ1-6; D: .; length: 13; CDR3: CSALLRQNSPLHF; DNA: TGCAGTGCATTACTCCGGCAAAATTCACCCCTCCACTTT
size: .; V: TRBV27; J: TRBJ1-3; D: TRBD1; length: 16; CDR3: CASSLTGLSSGNTIYF; DNA: TGTGCCAGCAGTCTGACAGGGCTGAGCTCTGGAAACACCATATATTTT
size: many; V: TRBV29-1; J: TRBJ2-1; D: .; length: 15; CDR3: CSVERGLSSYNEQFF; DNA: TGCAGCGTTGAAAGGGGGTTAAGCTCCTACAATGAGCAGTTCTTC
size: .; V: TRBV6-5; J: TRBJ2-7; D: TRBD1; length: 15; CDR3: CASSYDRGYSYEQYF; DNA: TGTGCCAGCAGTTACGACAGGGGCTATTCCTACGAGCAGTACTTC
size: many; V: TRBV12-3/TRBV12-4; J: TRBJ2-1; D: TRBD2; length: 22; CDR3: CASSFFLAGGPPITIPNNEQFF; DNA: TGTGCCAGCAGTTTCTTCCTAGCGGGAGGGCCTCCAATTACGATCCCAAACAATGAGCAGTTCTTC
size: few; V: TRBV3-1; J: TRBJ2-5; D: .; length: 15; CDR3: CASSQDPPGQETQYF; DNA: TGTGCCAGCAGCCAAGACCCCCCTGGACAAGAGACCCAGTACTTC
size: .; V: TRBV5-5; J: TRBJ1-1; D: .; length: 15; CDR3: CASSYRMGANTEAFF; DNA: TGTGCCAGCAGCTACCGAATGGGAGCGAACACTGAAGCTTTCTTT
size: .; V: TRBV4-1; J: TRBJ1-2; D: TRBD1; length: 15; CDR3: CASSQELTGYYGYTF; DNA: TGCGCCAGCAGCCAGGAACTGACAGGGTACTATGGCTACACCTTC
size: once; V: TRBV29-1; J: TRBJ1-4; D: .; length: 13; CDR3: CSVDGGVTEKLFF; DNA: TGCAGCGTTGATGGCGGGGTGACGGAAAAACTGTTTTTT
size: .; V: TRBV12-3/TRBV12-4; J: TRBJ1-3; D: TRBD1; length: 16; CDR3: CASRGSTGPSGNTIYF; DNA: TGTGCCAGCAGGGGCTCGACAGGGCCCTCTGGAAACACCATATATTTT
size: .; V: TRBV4-1; J: TRBJ2-3; D: .; length: 16; CDR3: CASSQTGGLGTDTQYF; DNA: TGCGCCAGCAGCCAAACAGGGGGACTAGGCACAGATACGCAGTATTTT
size: few; V: TRBV6-1; J: TRBJ1-5; D: .; length: 14; CDR3: CASSWKGPNQPQHF; DNA: TGTGCCAGCAGCTGGAAGGGCCCCAATCAGCCCCAGCATTTT
size: .; V: TRBV6-1; J: TRBJ1-1; D: TRBD1; length: 13; CDR3: CASKNTGTGEAFF; DNA: TGTGCCAGCAAGAATACCGGGACAGGGGAAGCTTTCTTT
size: .; V: TRBV4-1; J: TRBJ2-3; D: .; length: 17; CDR3: CASSRDASGSWSDTQYF; DNA: TGCGCCAGCAGCCGGGATGCGTCTGGGTCGTGGTCAGATACGCAGTATTTT
size: many; V: TRBV24-1; J: TRBJ2-5; D: TRBD1; length: 17; CDR3: CATSDLPGQGAQETQYF; DNA: TGTGCCACCAGTGATCTTCCGGGACAGGGGGCTCAAGAGACCCAGTACTTC
size: .; V: TRBV24-1; J: TRBJ2-5; D: TRBD2; length: 16; CDR3: CATSDLPGRGEETQYF; DNA: TGTGCCACCAGTGATTTGCCCGGCCGGGGGGAAGAGACCCAGTACTTC
size: .; V: TRBV10-3; J: TRBJ1-5; D: .; length: 15; CDR3: CAISEFIPPDQPQHF; DNA: TGTGCCATCAGTGAGTTTATACCCCCGGATCAGCCCCAGCATTTT
size: .; V: TRBV5-1; J: TRBJ2-1; D: TRBD2; length: 16; CDR3: CASSLEPLAGNNEQFF; DNA: TGCGCCAGCAGCTTGGAGCCCCTAGCGGGAAACAATGAGCAGTTCTTC
size: .; V: TRBV13; J: TRBJ1-2; D: .; length: 13; CDR3: CASSLGYRDGYTF; DNA: TGTGCCAGCAGCTTAGGGTACAGGGACGGCTACACCTTC
size: once; V: TRBV4-1; J: TRBJ2-1; D: TRBD2; length: 17; CDR3: CASSQDGAGGFYNEQFF; DNA: TGCGCCAGCAGCCAAGATGGAGCGGGAGGCTTCTACAATGAGCAGTTCTTC
size: many; V: TRBV4-1; J: TRBJ2-1; D: TRBD2; length: 17; CDR3: CASSQIPGLAVYNEQFF; DNA: TGCGCCAGCAGCCAGATCCCGGGACTAGCGGTCTACAATGAGCAGTTCTTC
size: .; V: TRBV2; J: TRBJ1-1; D: .; length: 14; CDR3: CASSELAVGGEAFF; DNA: TGTGCCAGCAGTGAATTGGCGGTCGGGGGTGAAGCTTTCTTT
size: .; V: TRBV7-2; J: TRBJ2-5; D: .; length: 13; CDR3: CASRRAWSVTQYF; DNA: TGTGCCAGCAGGCGCGCCTGGTCAGTGACCCAGTACTTC
size: few; V: TRBV7-8; J: TRBJ2-1; D: .; length: 18; CDR3: CASSLSLPGTRQDNEQFF; DNA: TGTGCCAGCAGCTTATCACTTCCTGGAACCCGTCAGGACAATGAGCAGTTCTTC
size: .; V: TRBV11-3; J: TRBJ2-2; D: .; length: 14; CDR3: CASSSLPNTGELFF; DNA: TGTGCCAGCAGCTCCTTACCGAACACCGGGGAGCTGTTTTTT
size: many; V: TRBV3-1; J: TRBJ2-1; D: .; length: 14; CDR3: CASSLHSGKGEQFF; DNA: TGTGCCAGCAGCCTCCACTCCGGAAAGGGTGAGCAGTTCTTC
size: .; V: TRBV12-3/TRBV12-4; J: TRBJ2-1; D: .; length: 15; CDR3: CASSPLGGLYNEQFF; DNA: TGTGCCAGCAGCCCCCTTGGCGGGCTCTACAATGAGCAGTTCTTC
size: few; V: TRBV13; J: TRBJ2-5; D: TRBD2; length: 16; CDR3: CASSLESRETEETQYF; DNA: TGTGCCAGCAGCTTAGAATCGCGGGAGACTGAAGAGACCCAGTACTTC
size: .; V: TRBV20-1; J: TRBJ2-3; D: TRBD2; length: 15; CDR3: CSAIRREGGTDTQYF; DNA: TGCAGTGCTATACGGCGGGAGGGTGGCACAGATACGCAGTATTTT
size: .; V: TRBV7-2; J: TRBJ1-5; D: TRBD1; length: 15; CDR3: CASRPGGRSNQPQHF; DNA: TGTGCCAGCAGGCCAGGGGGGAGAAGCAATCAGCCCCAGCATTTT
size: .; V: TRBV7-9; J: TRBJ2-1; D: TRBD2; length: 17; CDR3: CASSQETRLAGGNEQFF; DNA: TGTGCCAGCAGCCAAGAAACCCGACTAGCGGGAGGGAATGAGCAGTTCTTC
size: few; V: TRBV20-1; J: TRBJ1-1; D: .; length: 13; CDR3: CSASYSQGLEAFF; DNA: TGCAGTGCTAGTTACTCGCAGGGGCTTGAAGCTTTCTTT
size: few; V: TRBV5-1; J: TRBJ2-1; D: .; length: 15; CDR3: CASSLGQLIISEQFF; DNA: TGCGCCAGCAGCCTCGGACAGCTCATCATCAGTGAGCAGTTCTTC
size: few; V: TRBV6-1; J: TRBJ1-6; D: .; length: 16; CDR3: CASSKITGPVNSPLHF; DNA: TGTGCCAGCAGTAAAATCACAGGGCCCGTTAATTCACCCCTCCACTTT